This T cell receptor beta chain was captured in a study of human T cells and chemical hapten exposure (dated by TCRdb to the early 2020s). About the study as a whole: For sensitization, 2% DPC in acetone was applied to a 2 cm by 2 cm area of upper inner arm skin. Patients additionally received weekly therapeutic DPC doses to the scalp throughout the roughly 26-week study period. Patch testing was performed on the upper back with Finn chambers containing 0.01% DPC, and the patch tests were scored after 6 days according to International Contact Dermatitis Research Group standards. Alopecia areata with under or over 50% scalp involvement, alopecia totalis and alopecia universalis were represented in the patient cohort, which was mostly female. The libraries were sequenced as a pool, and the TCR yield per sample differed mostly because of small variations in library volumes within the pool. The study tracked peripheral blood TCR repertoire changes in vivo during primary and secondary sensitization to the hapten diphenylcyclopropenone (DPC) in alopecia patients. Blood samples were taken from patients before sensitization (week 0) and at 2, 6 and about 24 weeks after DPC sensitization. For TCR sequencing, blood came from 25 to 35 alopecia patients at anywhere from one to four time points (pre-sensitization, 2, 6 and 24 weeks). Results the study describes overall, beyond this receptor: After repeated subsampling, changes were observed in the strength of the expansion versus patch-test correlation and in the threshold at which the correlation became significant. DPC sensitization did not change how many TCRs were above 1 in 1000 frequency, and no evidence was found of alterations in global repertoire structure. Compared with pre-sensitization or healthy control sets, expanded TCRs formed significantly more large CDR3 similarity clusters, which is consistent with antigen-driven responses. Because all patients had alopecia, a presumed autoimmune disease, the immune response of the patients might differ from that of healthy individuals. A positive correlation was found between the number of PT1 expanded TCRs and patch test score, with significance reached at thresholds 8, 16 and 32 but not 4.

The time point label, read with the paper, signifies: patch test 2, 6 weeks after DPC sensitization. The intended sense of this specimen's treatment or condition label: therapeutic diphenylcyclopropenone sensitization with weekly scalp DPC. At each patch-test visit, blood was drawn before the patch test was applied. To be eligible, patients had to be aged 18 to 70, diagnosed with alopecia and judged suitable for DPC therapy, while pregnant patients were excluded. Total RNA was isolated from unfractionated whole blood collected in Tempus Blood RNA tubes. The sample holds many counts of this clonotype. Its target antigen remains unknown. No much larger clone exists at a distance of one base, and base qualities are not known. The library came from RACE. TCRdb shows the sequencer as NextSeq 500. Library preparation attached unique molecular identifiers to individual cDNA molecules for quantitative, reproducible TCR counting. Both TCR alpha and TCR beta chains were sequenced from each blood RNA sample. Processing in the source paper ran as follows. The median number of TCRs per sample was roughly 94,000, ranging from about 20,000 to 690,600. V, J and CDR3 annotation of the TCR reads was carried out using the Decombinator software suite. To make PS versus PT1 abundance plots, every sample was subsampled to the same number of TCRs (28,000). Expanded TCRs were defined as absent before sensitization and observed at least eight times at the 2-week time point. The public reads were run again by TCRdb, first through fastp at Q25 and then through MiXCR, and only productive beta chains were kept. Here each entry gathers all rows of one CDR3 protein and keeps the most common genes and DNA. It is TCRdb's table, rather than the study itself, that gives the V and J calls and clone size. The sample includes just over 350,000 distinct CDR3 sequences, with about 6% observed a single time. The ten largest clones represent roughly 5.4% of the sample.

The germline V gene specifies SGHRS as CDR1 and YFSETQ as CDR2. V loses 8 bases, J loses 7 bases, and the germline ends lie 24 bases apart. The CDR3 contains 15 residues, cysteine and phenylalanine counted. Left in the record is the CDR3 DNA by itself, 45 bases read in frame from the first base. The sample was whole blood, taken in connection with sensitization to the hapten diphenylcyclopropenone (DPC). The TCR comes from a woman between 18 and 29 years old with alopecia areata. Some clones in this sample may be carry-over from other donors' samples. Recombination connected TRBV5-1 to TRBJ1-1; the D gene is possibly TRBD1, with 5 bases matching. Here is the DNA: TGCGCCAGTCAAATTACCCCGGGACGGACGTATGAAGCTTTCTTT. It specifies CASQITPGRTYEAFF.